This entry lists 13 T cell receptor beta chains sequenced from one sample in a study of blood T cell repertoires in COVID-19. Using immunoSEQ multiplex PCR, the repertoire was profiled, and TCRdb retains in-frame clones only, with some absent. The data show about 190,000 clones, 80% seen once. The specimen sequenced was peripheral blood. These receptor sequences come from a man between 60 and 75 years old with acute or convalescent COVID-19.

The gene calls are TRBV4-1 and TRBJ1-2; TRBD1 matches 9 bases. There are 19 residues in the CDR3. The V gene end was trimmed by 4 bases and the J gene end by 8 bases; junction bases not matched to a gene: 23. The germline CDR1 and CDR2 sequences are MGHRA and YSYEKL. The CDR3 DNA is TGCGCCAGCAGCCCCAGCCAAGTCTATCGTCGGGGACAGGGTGGCGGCTACACCTTC. Amino acids: CASSPSQVYRRGQGGGYTF.

The rearrangement links TRBV9 to TRBJ2-3; D is perhaps TRBD1 (6 bases). The germline V and J ends were trimmed by 6 bases and 3 bases, with 17 bases remaining between them. CDR1 is SGDLS, CDR2 YYNGEE, per germline. This CDR3 has 15 amino acids. The DNA of the CDR3 is TGTGCCAGCAACAAACAGGGTATGGGGACAGATACGCAGTATTTT. It encodes CASNKQGMGTDTQYF.

This chain connects TRBV29-1 to TRBJ1-2, with 7 bases fitting TRBD1. Germline trimming cut 6 bases from V and 8 bases from J; bases unmatched to any gene: 6. The CDR3 is 11 amino acids. Germline V lookup: CDR1 SQVTM, CDR2 ANQGSEA. Here the CDR3 DNA reads TGCAGCGTCTACAGGGGAGGCGGCTACACCTTC. Its translation is CSVYRGGGYTF.

This chain uses TRBV24-1 with TRBJ2-1, with D maybe TRBD1 (6 bases). CDR3 length: 18 residues. The germline gives CDR1 KGHDR, CDR2 SFDVKD. With 2 bases removed from V and 2 bases from J, the gap between germline ends came to 18 bases. DNA for the CDR3: TGTGCCACCAGTGATTCGGCTCCGGGACAACGGACCTACAATGAGCAGTTCTTC. This encodes CATSDSAPGQRTYNEQFF.

The V call is TRBV5-1, the J call TRBJ2-1, with 7 bases fitting TRBD2. Per the germline V gene, CDR1 is SGHRS and CDR2 is YFSETQ. The CDR3 is 13 amino acids. V dropped 6 bases and J dropped 6; count of bases not matched to a gene: 6. CDR3 nucleotide sequence: TGCGCCAGCATGGCGGGAGTGGGCAATGAGCAGTTCTTC. Translated: CASMAGVGNEQFF.

CDR3 DNA sequence: TGTGCCAGCTCACCAGTGGGGCTTCCTAATCAGCCCCAGCATTTT. It is translated as CASSPVGLPNQPQHF. The chain links TRBV18 to TRBJ1-5; weak D call: TRBD1 (5 bases). Germline V gene sequence: CDR1 KGHSH, CDR2 LQKENI. The germline V and J ends were trimmed by 2 bases and 4 bases, with 12 bases remaining between them. CDR3 length: 15 residues.

The chain joins TRBV11-2 to TRBJ2-7; 8 bases match TRBD2. The ends lost 5 bases at V and 2 bases at J; junction bases unmatched: 5. The CDR3 is 14 amino acids. Germline V gene data show CDR1 as SGHAT and CDR2 as FQNNGV. The DNA of the CDR3 is TGTGCCAGCAGCCCCTCGGGAGGGCCCTACGAGCAGTACTTC. Translation: CASSPSGGPYEQYF.

The V and J genes are TRBV21-1 and TRBJ2-1; no check of the table's D call, TRBD1, against the DNA was made. TRBV21-1 is a pseudogene. The CDR3 spans 18 residues. Here the CDR3 DNA reads TGTGCCAGCAGCACCTCCCCGGGGACAGCCCTCTCCTACAATGAGCAGTTCTTC. Encoded protein: CASSTSPGTALSYNEQFF.

The chain is built from TRBV12-3 or TRBV12-4 and TRBJ2-1, with D perhaps TRBD1 (5 bases). The CDR3 contains 11 residues. V was cut by 1 base and J by 10 bases, with 5 bases left in between. In DNA, the CDR3 is TGTGCCAGCAGTTTAGAGGGGGAGCAGTTCTTC. The encoded protein is CASSLEGEQFF.

This sequence joins TRBV7-9 and TRBJ1-4; D is possibly TRBD1 (6 bases). The germline V gene encodes CDR1 SEHNR and CDR2 FQNEAQ (reference sequence). V was shortened by 5 bases and J by 12 bases, with 19 bases between the two germline ends. This CDR3 comprises 14 residues. The CDR3 region has the DNA TGTGCCAGCAGCGCCGGGGGGCGCTTCTTAGAACTGTTTTTT. It specifies CASSAGGRFLELFF.

The chain uses TRBV5-6 and TRBJ2-2; 13 nucleotides match TRBD2. In germline, CDR1 is SGHDT, CDR2 YYEEEE. The CDR3 sequence is 17 residues long. The trim removed 4 bases at V and 2 bases at J, leaving 5 bases unmatched. CDR3 sequence: CASSIPGLAGNTGELFF. The CDR3 DNA reads TGTGCCAGCAGCATTCCGGGACTAGCGGGAAACACCGGGGAGCTGTTTTTT.

The CDR3 DNA follows: TGTGCCAGCAGCAAAGCCACAGCGGAGAGACCCCAGAGCATCACAGATACGCAGTATTTT. It yields the protein CASSKATAERPQSITDTQYF. V usage is TRBV21-1 and J usage is TRBJ2-3; TRBD2 is the table's D call and was not checked against the DNA. TRBV21-1 is a pseudogene locus. The CDR3 runs to 20 residues.

The J gene is TRBJ2-7, the V gene TRBV10-3, with 9 bases lining up with TRBD2. The CDR3 totals 16 residues. J was trimmed by 7 bases and V by 6 bases; bases with no gene match: 16. In germline, CDR1 is ENHRY, CDR2 SYGVKD. CDR3 DNA sequence: TGTGCCATCAGGGGGTCAGGAGCGGGAGGCTCGGGAGAGCAGTACTTC. Amino acid sequence: CAIRGSGAGGSGEQYF.